This T cell receptor beta chain is drawn from a study of cytomegalovirus exposure and HLA in healthy donors. Germline V gene sequence: CDR1 LGHNT, CDR2 FRNRAP. Trimming pared 5 bases from V and 0 bases from J, leaving 12 bases between. The CDR3 sequence is 15 residues long. Primers: 60 Vbeta forward and 13 Jbeta reverse. As processed by the authors: An analysis performed later counted 81 million or so unique TCR beta chains (around 9.9 million of them shared). TCRdb keeps only in-frame clones here, not all; method: immunoSEQ multiplex PCR. That table furnishes V, J and clone size, whereas the DNA furnished D and trimming. There are approximately 190,000 clones in the sample; about four fifths occur only once, and roughly an eighth lies in the top ten. A word on this clone: The antigen is not known.

Study conclusions and caveats: Three CMV-associated chains proved CMV antigen-specific in vitro.

Sample: PBMCs. The genes are TRBV12-5 and TRBJ2-3, with D unresolved. The receptor was isolated from a woman aged 25 to 39 in good health and CMV-seropositive. In DNA form, the CDR3 reads TGTGCTAGTGGTCCGGGTGGAGTTAGCACAGATACGCAGTATTTT. It translates to CASGPGGVSTDTQYF.